These 27 T cell receptor beta chains originate from one sample sequenced in a study of cytomegalovirus exposure and HLA in healthy donors. Measured with immunoSEQ multiplex PCR; TCRdb has only the in-frame clones, and not every one. The sample yields about 110,000 clones, 70% to 85% seen once. Sequencing was carried out using PBMCs. The receptors stem from a young woman in good health and CMV-seronegative.

This sequence joins TRBV5-1 and TRBJ1-2; D gene uncertain. This CDR3 is 13 amino acids long. Germline CDR1 SGHRS, CDR2 YFSETQ. V was pared by 3 bases and J by 2 bases, with 8 bases between. The CDR3 bases are TGCGCCAGCAGCTCCGGAGCGAACTATGGCTACACCTTC. It encodes CASSSGANYGYTF. The entire variable domain, with the rest obtained from reference TRBV5-1 and TRBJ1-2, is as follows: KAGVTQTPRYLIKTRGQQVTLSCSPISGHRSVSWYQQTPGQGLQFLFEYFSETQRNKGNFPGRFSGRQFSNSRSEMNVSTLELGDSALYLCASSSGANYGYTFGSGTRLTVV.

The rearrangement links TRBV15 to TRBJ1-2, with TRBD1 matching over 8 bases. The length of the CDR3 is 19 residues. Looked up from germline, CDR1 is LNHNV and CDR2 is YYDKDF (reference sequence). The ends lost 3 bases at V and 4 bases at J; junction bases unmatched: 19. CDR3 sequence reads: CATSSDPLPPGQESYGYTF. The CDR3 nucleotides read TGTGCCACCAGCAGTGATCCGCTGCCTCCGGGACAGGAGAGCTATGGCTACACCTTC.

The V and J genes are TRBV7-8 and TRBJ1-1; possibly TRBD1 for D (5 bases). Germline CDR1 reads SGHVS; CDR2 reads FQNEAQ. Trimming shortened V by 5 bases and J by 0 bases, and 13 bases separated the two germline ends. The CDR3 has 15 residues. This CDR3 is CASSPTTVMNTEAFF. The CDR3, as DNA: TGTGCCAGCAGCCCAACGACAGTCATGAACACTGAAGCTTTCTTT. Drawing the rest from reference TRBV7-8 and TRBJ1-1, the complete variable domain is GAGVSQSPRYKVAKRGQDVALRCDPISGHVSLFWYQQALGQGPEFLTYFQNEAQLDKSGLPSDRFFAERPEGSVSTLKIQRTQQEDSAVYLCASSPTTVMNTEAFFGQGTRLTVV.

The V gene is TRBV5-5, the J gene TRBJ1-1; D is possibly TRBD1 (6 bases). V was shortened by 4 bases and J by 0 bases, with 16 bases between the two germline ends. Germline V gene data show CDR1 as SGHKS and CDR2 as YYEKEE (reference sequence). This CDR3 contains 16 residues. The CDR3 is CASSLGQTILNTEAFF. The CDR3 DNA reads TGTGCCAGCAGCCTAGGACAGACCATACTGAACACTGAAGCTTTCTTT. The full variable domain, with the rest looked up from reference TRBV5-5 and TRBJ1-1, is DAGVTQSPTHLIKTRGQQVTLRCSPISGHKSVSWYQQVLGQGPQFIFQYYEKEERGRGNFPDRFSARQFPNYSSELNVNALLLGDSALYLCASSLGQTILNTEAFFGQGTRLTVV.

This chain uses TRBV27 with TRBJ1-1; TRBD1 matches at 7 bases. In germline, CDR1 is MNHEY, CDR2 SMNVEV (reference sequence). With 5 bases clipped from V and 5 bases from J, the junction kept 11 bases outside the gene matches. The CDR3 has 15 amino acids. The DNA for the CDR3 is TGTGCCAGCAGTCCGGGAGACAGGGTAGGTACTGAAGCTTTCTTT. This sequence encodes CASSPGDRVGTEAFF.

The genes are TRBV5-8 and TRBJ1-5; D is ambiguous. The CDR3 spans 12 residues. Trimming took 4 bases from V and 6 from J, leaving 8 bases between them. Germline V CDR1 and CDR2: SGHTS, YDEGEE. CDR3 protein: CASSRPFQPQHF. Here the CDR3 DNA reads TGTGCCAGCAGCCGTCCGTTTCAGCCCCAGCATTTT.

V usage is TRBV30 and J usage is TRBJ2-7; D possibly corresponds to TRBD1 (8 bases). This CDR3 comprises 15 residues. Germline V gene lookup returns CDR1 GTSNPN and CDR2 SVGIG (reference sequence). V dropped 0 bases and J dropped 4 bases, with 16 bases sitting between them. CDR3 in amino acids: CAWSVQGGGLYEQYF. DNA of the CDR3: TGTGCCTGGAGTGTACAGGGGGGGGGATTGTACGAGCAGTACTTC.

V and J are TRBV27 and TRBJ2-1; D gene ambiguous. Germline CDR1 MNHEY, CDR2 SMNVEV (reference sequence). This CDR3 contains 11 residues. V shed 4 bases and J shed 8 bases, with 6 bases lying between them. The DNA for the CDR3 is TGTGCCAGCAGTTATCTCGATGAGCAGTTCTTC. Protein: CASSYLDEQFF.

The chain uses TRBV9 and TRBJ2-1; TRBD2 matches 7 bases. With 4 bases clipped from V and 5 bases from J, the junction kept 6 bases outside the gene matches. Germline CDR1 and CDR2: SGDLS and YYNGEE. The CDR3 covers 14 residues. In nucleotides, the CDR3 is TGTGCCAGCAGCCCGAGCGGGGCCCACAATGAGCAGTTCTTC. Its translation: CASSPSGAHNEQFF.

The chain carries TRBV2 and TRBJ1-1; D unclear. Trimming removed 1 base from V and 0 bases from J, with 6 bases in between. The length of the CDR3 is 14 residues. Looked up from germline, CDR1 is SNHLY and CDR2 is FYNNEI. Here the CDR3 reads CASSEGVLNTEAFF. CDR3 in DNA: TGTGCCAGCAGTGAAGGCGTACTGAACACTGAAGCTTTCTTT.

There are a few counts of this clone. The chain links TRBV2 to TRBJ2-5, with no clear D. The CDR3 is made up of 12 amino acids. Per the germline V gene, CDR1 is SNHLY and CDR2 is FYNNEI. The V gene lost 6 bases and the J gene lost 4 bases, with 9 bases spanning the gap. The CDR3 here is CASRRLGETQYF. The CDR3 region has the DNA TGTGCCAGCAGGCGACTCGGAGAGACCCAGTACTTC. The full variable domain, rest sourced from reference TRBV2 and TRBJ2-5, is EPEVTQTPSHQVTQMGQEVILRCVPISNHLYFYWYRQILGQKVEFLVSFYNNEISEKSEIFDDQFSVERPDGSNFTLKIRSTKLEDSAMYFCASRRLGETQYFGPGTRLLVL.

V gene TRBV4-2 combines with J gene TRBJ1-5; 7 bases fit TRBD1. There are 18 residues in the CDR3. V lost 0 bases and J lost 1; bases outside the gene matches: 9. Germline V gene sequence: CDR1 LGHNA, CDR2 YNFKEQ. The CDR3 sequence: CASSQDLFQGESNQPQHF. The CDR3 coding sequence is TGTGCCAGCAGCCAAGATCTTTTTCAGGGGGAAAGCAATCAGCCCCAGCATTTT.

This chain joins TRBV5-4 and TRBJ1-6; D is ambiguous. This CDR3 has 15 amino acids. Trimming stripped 0 bases from V and 4 bases from J, with 8 bases between. CDR1 is SGHNT and CDR2 is YYREEE in the germline V gene (reference sequence). The CDR3 protein is CASSLDSGYNSPLHF. CDR3 nucleotide sequence: TGTGCCAGCAGCTTGGACAGCGGGTATAATTCACCCCTCCACTTT.

The V gene is TRBV11-2, the J gene TRBJ1-1; a weak D match, TRBD1 (6 bases). Between the trimmed V and J ends, which lost 8 bases and 6 bases, there was a span of 7 bases. The length of the CDR3 is 10 residues. The V gene's germline CDR1 is SGHAT and CDR2 FQNNGV. CDR3 sequence (DNA): TGTGCCAGCGAGGGGGCTGAAGCTTTCTTT. Translating gives CASEGAEAFF.

This chain links TRBV19 with TRBJ2-1, with 12 bases fitting TRBD2. Germline V gene lookup returns CDR1 LNHDA and CDR2 SQIVND (reference sequence). Trimming took 7 bases from V and 8 from J; bases not matched to a gene: 6. The CDR3 runs to 14 residues. The CDR3 here is CASKSLAGGHEQFF. CDR3 DNA sequence: TGTGCCAGTAAATCGCTAGCGGGGGGGCATGAGCAGTTCTTC.

The chain uses TRBV27 and TRBJ2-7; 7 nucleotides match TRBD2. Germline V lookup: CDR1 MNHEY, CDR2 SMNVEV (reference sequence). V trimming: 6 bases; J trimming: 6 bases; junction bases outside the gene matches: 5. The CDR3 has 12 residues. The CDR3 bases are TGTGCCAGCAGCGGGGGAGGGCGCGAGCAGTACTTC. It translates to CASSGGGREQYF.

This chain links TRBV19 with TRBJ2-3, with D tentatively TRBD1 (7 bases). Deletions cut 6 bases from V and 4 bases from J, with 17 bases between. CDR1 LNHDA and CDR2 SQIVND come from the germline V gene (reference sequence). The CDR3 totals 15 residues. CDR3 loop: CASSVSGGRSDTQYF. The CDR3 coding sequence is TGTGCCAGTAGCGTGTCAGGGGGGAGGTCAGATACGCAGTATTTT.

This rearrangement joins TRBV5-4 to TRBJ1-6; the match to TRBD1 covers 9 bases. Germline V CDR1 and CDR2: SGHNT, YYREEE (reference sequence). The CDR3 extends over 17 amino acids. Unmatched junction bases numbered 10, after V lost 4 bases and J lost 5 bases. Written as DNA, the CDR3 is TGTGCCAGCAGCCACTGGGGGACAGGGTCTAATAATTCACCCCTCCACTTT. Protein product: CASSHWGTGSNNSPLHF.

The V gene is TRBV19, the J gene TRBJ1-1; 10 bases align to TRBD1. CDR1 and CDR2 from the germline V gene are LNHDA and SQIVND (reference sequence). This CDR3 region has 16 residues. V was clipped by 4 bases and J by 0 bases; unmatched bases: 5. The CDR3: CASSTGTGDMNTEAFF. In DNA form, the CDR3 reads TGTGCCAGTAGTACCGGGACAGGGGACATGAACACTGAAGCTTTCTTT.

The chain couples TRBV13 to TRBJ1-1, with 11 bases that match TRBD1. This CDR3 has 13 residues. CDR1 and CDR2 (germline): PRHDT, FYEKMQ (reference sequence). With V trimmed by 5 bases and J by 12 bases, 8 bases remained unmatched. The CDR3 DNA is TGTGCCAGCAGCCATGGGACAGGGGGGAGTCCTTTCTTT. This translates into CASSHGTGGSPFF.

As DNA, the CDR3 is TGTGCCACCGCGGACAGGATCTCCTACGAGCAGTACTTC. The encoded protein is CATADRISYEQYF. This chain uses TRBV25-1 with TRBJ2-7; 7 bases are shared with TRBD1. This CDR3 spans 13 amino acids. CDR1 and CDR2 (germline): MGHDK, SYGVNS. J was trimmed by 0 bases and V by 10 bases; bases with no gene match: 6.

The chain carries TRBV2 and TRBJ1-5, with D possibly being TRBD1 (6 bases). Germline V lookup: CDR1 SNHLY, CDR2 FYNNEI. Trimming removed 5 bases at V and 3 bases at J, with 8 bases between. This CDR3 region has 13 residues. The CDR3 here is CASSPGVNQPQHF. The DNA for the CDR3 is TGTGCCAGCAGTCCAGGGGTCAATCAGCCCCAGCATTTT.

The chain couples TRBV7-9 to TRBJ1-6; 7 bases align to TRBD1. Looked up from germline, CDR1 is SEHNR and CDR2 is FQNEAQ (reference sequence). The CDR3 contains 16 residues. V was clipped by 1 base and J by 6 bases; unmatched bases: 6. The CDR3 DNA is TGTGCCAGCAGCTTAGTTACAGGGGTTACTAATTCACCCCTCCACTTT. Protein sequence: CASSLVTGVTNSPLHF.

V and J are TRBV28 and TRBJ2-1; TRBD2 agrees at 7 bases. V trimming: 5 bases; J trimming: 6 bases; junction bases outside the gene matches: 10. Germline V CDR1 and CDR2: MDHEN, SYDVKM. CDR3 size: 15 residues. The CDR3 DNA reads as TGTGCCAGCAGTCCGCTACGCGGGGGTCTCAATGAGCAGTTCTTC. This translates into CASSPLRGGLNEQFF. Looking up the rest from reference TRBV28 and TRBJ2-1 gives the full variable domain: DVKVTQSSRYLVKRTGEKVFLECVQDMDHENMFWYRQDPGLGLRLIYFSYDVKMKEKGDIPEGYSVSREKKERFSLILESASTNQTSMYLCASSPLRGGLNEQFFGPGTRLTVL.

V is TRBV9 and J is TRBJ2-5, with D possibly matching TRBD2 (7 bases). V dropped 2 bases and J dropped 2 bases, with 13 bases sitting between them. Germline loops: CDR1 SGDLS, CDR2 YYNGEE. The CDR3 is made up of 15 amino acids. The CDR3 loop is CASSVRGGDQETQYF. CDR3 coding DNA: TGTGCCAGCAGCGTTAGAGGGGGGGATCAAGAGACCCAGTACTTC.

The gene calls are TRBV11-2 and TRBJ1-2; D not resolved. Germline CDR1 and CDR2: SGHAT and FQNNGV. Trimming took off 2 bases at V and 9 bases at J, with 13 bases between the two ends. The CDR3 contains 13 residues. The CDR3 DNA is TGTGCCAGCAGCTTATCCGCGCGTGCTAGCTACACCTTC. Its translation: CASSLSARASYTF.

This clone appeared a single time. The rearrangement uses TRBV6-5 and TRBJ1-1; D perhaps matches TRBD1 (6 bases). The germline V and J ends were trimmed by 5 bases and 7 bases, with 20 bases remaining between them. Germline V lookup: CDR1 MNHEY, CDR2 SVGAGI. The CDR3 contains 15 residues. CDR3 coding DNA: TGTGCCAGCAGTGCCGACAGGACTTTCGGCCTTGAAGCTTTCTTT. As protein: CASSADRTFGLEAFF.